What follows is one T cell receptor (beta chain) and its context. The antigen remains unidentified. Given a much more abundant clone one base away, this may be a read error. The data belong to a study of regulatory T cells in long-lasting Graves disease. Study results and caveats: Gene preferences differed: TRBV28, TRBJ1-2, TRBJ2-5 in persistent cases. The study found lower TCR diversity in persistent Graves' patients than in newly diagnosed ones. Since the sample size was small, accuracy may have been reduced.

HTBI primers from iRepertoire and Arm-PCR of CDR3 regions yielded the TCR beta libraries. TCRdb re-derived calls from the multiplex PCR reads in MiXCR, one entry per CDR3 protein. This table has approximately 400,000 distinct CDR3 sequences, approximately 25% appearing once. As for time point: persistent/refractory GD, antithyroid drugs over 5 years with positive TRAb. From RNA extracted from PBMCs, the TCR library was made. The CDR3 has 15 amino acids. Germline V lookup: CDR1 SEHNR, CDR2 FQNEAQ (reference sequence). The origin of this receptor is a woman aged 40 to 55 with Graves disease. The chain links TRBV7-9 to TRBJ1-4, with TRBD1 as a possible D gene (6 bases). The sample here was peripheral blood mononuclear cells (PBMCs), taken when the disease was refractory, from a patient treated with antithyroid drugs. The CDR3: CASRSNRDPNEKLSF. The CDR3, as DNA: TGTGCCAGCAGGTCAAACAGGGACCCTAATGAAAAACTGTCTTTT.